The rows below give T cell receptor beta chains drawn from one sample of a study of T cell responses to AZD1222 COVID-19 vaccine. Data came from immunoSEQ multiplex PCR; TCRdb stores just in-frame clones and leaves some out. The table records about 110,000 clones, about nine tenths of them present only once. Sequencing used peripheral blood, obtained on day 0 of AZD1222 vaccination. The receptors were gathered from an adult in good health. Each CDR3 is given with its conserved first and last residue. A D gene is named only where the DNA matches it firmly. Clone size, where shown, is once, few, many, or a class for clones that have expanded.

j_call v_call clone_size d_call cdr3_nt cdr3_aa
TRBJ2-7 TRBV12-3/TRBV12-4 - - TGTGCCAGCAGCGGTGGGGGCGAGCAGTACTTC CASSGGGEQYF
TRBJ2-2 TRBV28 few TRBD2 TGTGCCAGCACTGCGGGACTACTCAGAGGGGAGCTGTTTTTT CASTAGLLRGELFF
TRBJ2-1 TRBV4-3 - TRBD2 TGCGCCAGCAGCCAGTACCAAGGGACTAGCGGGAATTACAATGAGCAGTTCTTC CASSQYQGTSGNYNEQFF
TRBJ1-3 TRBV3-1/TRBV3-2 - TRBD1 TGTGCCAGCAGTGCGGACAGGGGGGAAAGCACCATATATTTT CASSADRGESTIYF
TRBJ1-5 TRBV7-9 - TRBD1 TGTGCCAGCAGCTTGGGACAGGGGGTGGTTCAGCCCCAGCATTTT CASSLGQGVVQPQHF
TRBJ1-5 TRBV11-2 - - TGTGCCAGCAGCTTAGCCCCCGGGGGATACAATCAGCCCCAGCATTTT CASSLAPGGYNQPQHF
TRBJ1-1 TRBV7-9 - - TGTGCCAGCAGCTTACAGGGAGGGAACACTGAAGCTTTCTTT CASSLQGGNTEAFF
TRBJ1-5 TRBV27 once - TGTGCCAGCAGTTTTCGTGCGGATAGCAATCAGCCCCAGCATTTT CASSFRADSNQPQHF
TRBJ1-5 TRBV30 once TRBD1 TGTGCCTGGACTAGGGACAGTAGCAATCAGCCCCAGCATTTT CAWTRDSSNQPQHF
TRBJ2-3 TRBV27 - TRBD2 TGTGCCAGCAGCCCCCTCACTAGCGGGGGGAGGGATACGCAGTATTTT CASSPLTSGGRDTQYF
TRBJ1-5 TRBV15 - - TGTGCCACCAGCAGAGCCCCGGGACGAAGCAATCAGCCCCAGCATTTT CATSRAPGRSNQPQHF
TRBJ2-2 TRBV7-3 - - TGTGCCAGCAGCTTAATGGGGGACACCGGGGAGCTGTTTTTT CASSLMGDTGELFF
TRBJ2-4 TRBV19 - - TGTGCCAGTAGTATGGGCCGGACACCGAACCCCAAAAACATTCAGTACTTC CASSMGRTPNPKNIQYF
TRBJ1-5 TRBV7-2 - TRBD1 TGTGCCAGCAGCTCGGGACAGGGACAAGGGCCCCAGCATTTT CASSSGQGQGPQHF
TRBJ1-2 TRBV6-2/TRBV6-3 - - TGTGCCAGCAGTTGGGACTATGGCTACACCTTC CASSWDYGYTF
TRBJ2-2 TRBV18 - - TGTGCCAGCTCACCTATGACAGGGAACACCGGGGAGCTGTTTTTT CASSPMTGNTGELFF
TRBJ2-1 TRBV28 - TRBD2 TGTGCCAGCAGTTTATGGCGTCTAGCGGGAGAACCAAATGAGCAGTTCTTC CASSLWRLAGEPNEQFF
TRBJ2-5 TRBV28 - TRBD2 TGTGCCAGCAAACGCGGGGGTGGGGGCCAAGAGACCCAGTACTTC CASKRGGGGQETQYF
TRBJ2-4 TRBV28 - TRBD2 TGTGCCAGCAGCTCCCTTAGCGGGGGGGCTCTCGTTCAGTACTTC CASSSLSGGALVQYF
TRBJ2-1 TRBV28 - - TGTGCCAGCAAAGGAGGAAGAGCCCATGAGCAGTTCTTC CASKGGRAHEQFF
TRBJ2-1 TRBV6-2/TRBV6-3 - TRBD2 TGTGCCAGCAGTTCCCCATCGCGGGAGGGACGGAATGAGCAGTTCTTC CASSSPSREGRNEQFF
TRBJ1-5 TRBV3-1/TRBV3-2 - - TGTGCCAGCAGCCAAGGGACTGGCGCCAATCAGCCCCAGCATTTT CASSQGTGANQPQHF
TRBJ2-3 TRBV2 - - TGTGCCAGCAGTGAATCGGCAGGGGTTGCAGATACGCAGTATTTT CASSESAGVADTQYF
TRBJ2-1 TRBV7-3 - - TGTGCCAGCAGCCCCACTGGGCCACCGGAGGGGCAGTTCTTC CASSPTGPPEGQFF
TRBJ1-2 TRBV19 - - TGTGCCAGTACCGATGACCCTAAGTATGGCTACACCTTC CASTDDPKYGYTF
TRBJ1-5 TRBV4-1 few - TGCGCCAGCAGCCAAGTCGCCAGTAGCAATCAGCCCCAGCATTTT CASSQVASSNQPQHF
TRBJ1-5 TRBV10-2 - - TGCGCCAGCAGTGAGGAGGGGACACTGAGCAATCAGCCCCAGCATTTT CASSEEGTLSNQPQHF
TRBJ2-2 TRBV5-1 - - TGCGCCAGCAGCTTCTATTTCGGGGGACTGAACACCGGGGAGCTGTTTTTT CASSFYFGGLNTGELFF
TRBJ1-3 TRBV30 few - TGTGCCTGGAGTCGGGGGTCTGGAAACACCATATATTTT CAWSRGSGNTIYF
TRBJ2-1 TRBV18 - TRBD1 TGTGCCAGCTCACCACTAACCGGGACAGGGTTATCCTACAATGAGCAGTTCTTC CASSPLTGTGLSYNEQFF
TRBJ1-2 TRBV6-5 - - TGTGCCAGCAGCACTGGGGAGGATACTAACTATGGCTACACCTTC CASSTGEDTNYGYTF
TRBJ2-7 TRBV4-1 few TRBD2 TGCGCCAGCAGCCAGGCCGGGACTAGCGCAGTCTACGAGCAGTACTTC CASSQAGTSAVYEQYF
TRBJ2-7 TRBV6-5 - - TGTGCCAGCACCGGGGCTACCTACGAGCAGTACTTC CASTGATYEQYF
TRBJ2-1 TRBV5-6 medium-sized - TGTGCCAGCAGCTGGAGGGTCGGTGAGCAGTTCTTC CASSWRVGEQFF
TRBJ1-1 TRBV5-5 - TRBD1 TGTGCCAGCAGCTGGGGGGACAGGGGAAACACTGAAGCTTTCTTT CASSWGDRGNTEAFF
TRBJ2-7 TRBV28 - - TGTGCCAGCAGTAGGGAGTTCTACGAGCAGTACTTC CASSREFYEQYF
TRBJ2-3 TRBV29-1 - - TGCAGCGTTGCAACCGACCTTGATACGCAGTATTTT CSVATDLDTQYF
TRBJ2-7 TRBV28 - - TGTGCCAGCAGTTTTTTCAGGGGCCCGTCCTACGAGCAGTACTTC CASSFFRGPSYEQYF
TRBJ1-1 TRBV6-5 - - TGTGCCAGCAGTTACCCGGGAAGGATGAACACTGAAGCTTTCTTT CASSYPGRMNTEAFF
TRBJ1-6 TRBV5-6 - TRBD1 TGTGCCAGCAGCCCCGGGGACAGGGTAGTGTCACCCCTCCACTTT CASSPGDRVVSPLHF
TRBJ1-1 TRBV5-1 - - TGCGCCAGCAGCTTGGAAGGTGGCACTGAAGCTTTCTTT CASSLEGGTEAFF
TRBJ2-7 TRBV5-1 - TRBD2 TGCGCCAGCAGCTTGGGACTAGCGGGACCCTACGAGCAGTACTTC CASSLGLAGPYEQYF
TRBJ2-5 TRBV19 - TRBD1 TGTGCCAGTAGCGGGACAGGGGGCGGGCAAGAGACCCAGTACTTC CASSGTGGGQETQYF
TRBJ2-5 TRBV30 - TRBD2 TGTGCCTGGAGCCAGCTAGCGGGGGGGCGAGAGACCCAGTACTTC CAWSQLAGGRETQYF
TRBJ1-2 TRBV4-1 - - TGCGCCAGCAGTCCCGCGCCGGCAACGTATGGCTACGCCTTC CASSPAPATYGYAF
TRBJ2-3 TRBV30 - - TGTGCCTGGAGTGAAGTGGGGGGTCCAGATACGCAGTATTTT CAWSEVGGPDTQYF
TRBJ2-1 TRBV5-1 - - TGCGCCAGCATGCTTCGTGGGGGAACCGAGCAGTTCTTC CASMLRGGTEQFF
TRBJ2-1 TRBV19 - - TGTGCCACCAAGGACTACCCAAGCTCCTACAATGAGCAGTTCTTC CATKDYPSSYNEQFF
TRBJ1-2 TRBV30 - - TGTGCCTGGACAGGGTTCTATGGCTACACCTTC CAWTGFYGYTF
TRBJ2-7 TRBV3-1/TRBV3-2 - TRBD2 TGTGCCAGCAGCCAGGGCGGGAGGTACGAGCAGTACTTC CASSQGGRYEQYF
TRBJ2-7 TRBV28 - TRBD2 TGTGCCAGCAGTACGCCCGGGACTAGCTGGCACGAGCAGTACTTC CASSTPGTSWHEQYF
TRBJ2-1 TRBV4-1 - TRBD2 TGCGCCAGCAGCCAAGGGACTAGCTCCTACAATGAGCAGTTCTTC CASSQGTSSYNEQFF
TRBJ2-7 TRBV5-4 - TRBD1 TGTGCCAGCAGCGTGCAGGGGGGGACAGGGGGCGCAAGGCAGTACTTC CASSVQGGTGGARQYF